A single sample gave rise to the 23 T cell receptor beta chains below, sequenced in a study of blood T cell repertoires in COVID-19. The data were produced by immunoSEQ multiplex PCR, yet TCRdb's version contains in-frame clones alone and is incomplete. This sample yields under 300,000 clones, of which about 80% are seen a single time; approximately 15% belongs to the top ten. Specimen: PBMCs or T cells enriched from blood (not recorded which). The receptors were sampled from a man in his forties who had recovered from COVID-19.

This chain connects TRBV13 to TRBJ2-7, with D perhaps matching TRBD1 (6 bases). CDR3 length: 14 amino acids. Trimming shortened V by 10 bases and J by 3 bases, and 19 bases separated the two germline ends. Germline assignment: CDR1 PRHDT and CDR2 FYEKMQ (reference sequence). CDR3 nucleotides: TGTGCCACTCAGGAACAGGGACGGGGCTACGAGCAGTACTTC. It yields the protein CATQEQGRGYEQYF.

The rearrangement uses TRBV27 and TRBJ1-1; 9 bases map to TRBD1. CDR3 length: 13 amino acids. The V gene's germline CDR1 is MNHEY and CDR2 SMNVEV (reference sequence). Trimming at V came to 6 bases and at J to 4 bases, leaving 3 bases not matched to a gene. The CDR3: CASRLTGGTEAFF. The CDR3 nucleotides read TGTGCCAGCAGGTTGACAGGGGGCACTGAAGCTTTCTTT.

The CDR3 nucleotides are TGTGCCGTCAACGCGGGTATCCAGCCCCAGCATTTT. Translating it yields CAVNAGIQPQHF. V gene TRBV28 combines with J gene TRBJ1-5; D ambiguous. Germline assignment: CDR1 MDHEN and CDR2 SYDVKM. V was trimmed by 11 bases and J by 7 bases, leaving 15 bases between them. This CDR3 comprises 12 residues.

The chain uses TRBV4-2 and TRBJ2-3, with 16 bases matching TRBD2. This CDR3 has 19 amino acids. CDR1 and CDR2 from the germline V gene are LGHNA and YNFKEQ. The ends lost 5 bases at V and 1 base at J; junction bases unmatched: 9. CDR3 region: CASSWTPGTSGGGTDTQYF. CDR3 DNA: TGTGCCAGCAGCTGGACGCCCGGGACTAGCGGGGGGGGCACAGATACGCAGTATTTT.

This chain connects TRBV6-1 to TRBJ1-2; D ambiguous. There are 16 residues in the CDR3. The ends were cut back, 1 base at V and 0 bases at J, with 12 bases in the middle. The V gene's germline CDR1 is MNHNS and CDR2 SASEGT. CDR3 protein: CASSEVISYANYGYTF. CDR3 DNA sequence: TGTGCCAGCAGTGAAGTGATCAGTTATGCTAACTATGGCTACACCTTC.

This sequence joins TRBV28 and TRBJ2-7, with D perhaps TRBD2 (7 bases). V lost 6 bases and J 7 bases, leaving 16 bases between the germline ends. CDR3 size: 13 residues. Per germline, CDR1 MDHEN and CDR2 SYDVKM. The CDR3 is CASRPRGAREQYF. DNA for the CDR3: TGTGCCAGCAGGCCTCGGGGGGCGCGGGAGCAGTACTTC.

The chain employs TRBV9 and TRBJ2-2; possible D gene TRBD2, 6 bases. The V gene's germline CDR1 is SGDLS and CDR2 YYNGEE. V was pared by 0 bases and J by 5 bases, with 14 bases between. The CDR3 extends over 16 amino acids. CDR3 nucleotides: TGTGCCAGCAGCGTAGCTGGAGGGGTTGGGACCGGGGAGCTGTTTTTT. Protein sequence: CASSVAGGVGTGELFF.

This rearrangement joins TRBV5-4 to TRBJ2-7, with a tentative D call TRBD2 (6 bases). The CDR3 sequence is 14 residues long. Looked up from germline, CDR1 is SGHNT and CDR2 is YYREEE (reference sequence). V lost 4 bases and J lost 5, with 16 bases in between. Here the CDR3 DNA reads TGTGCCAGCAGCCCGCCGGGACTCCTAGACGAGCAGTACTTC. Translation gives CASSPPGLLDEQYF.

This clone was seen only once. The genes are TRBV28 and TRBJ2-7, with 7 bases lining up with TRBD1. This CDR3 has 14 residues. V lost 7 bases and J lost 3; bases outside the gene matches: 9. Germline CDR1 is MDHEN and CDR2 is SYDVKM. CDR3 sequence reads: CASTPYGTDYEQYF. Written as DNA, the CDR3 is TGTGCCAGCACCCCCTACGGGACAGACTACGAGCAGTACTTC. The entire variable domain, with the rest obtained from reference TRBV28 and TRBJ2-7, is as follows: DVKVTQSSRYLVKRTGEKVFLECVQDMDHENMFWYRQDPGLGLRLIYFSYDVKMKEKGDIPEGYSVSREKKERFSLILESASTNQTSMYLCASTPYGTDYEQYFGPGTRLTVT.

This sequence joins TRBV10-3 and TRBJ2-7; 10 bases are shared with TRBD1. CDR1 is ENHRY and CDR2 is SYGVKD in the germline V gene. CDR3 size: 15 residues. V lost 3 bases, J lost 5 bases, and 7 bases stayed unmatched. For the CDR3, the DNA is TGTGCCATCAGTGACGCCGGGACAGGGGTCAACGAGCAGTACTTC. It codes for CAISDAGTGVNEQYF.

The chain has TRBV5-1 and TRBJ1-6; 10 bases align to TRBD1. The V gene's germline CDR1 is SGHRS and CDR2 YFSETQ. This CDR3 spans 15 amino acids. V lost 2 bases to trimming and J lost 9 bases; unmatched junction nucleotides: 5. The CDR3 loop is CASSFGGQGGSPLHF. The DNA for the CDR3 is TGCGCCAGCAGCTTCGGAGGACAGGGGGGTTCACCCCTCCACTTT. The full variable domain, its missing parts supplied by reference TRBV5-1 and TRBJ1-6, is KAGVTQTPRYLIKTRGQQVTLSCSPISGHRSVSWYQQTPGQGLQFLFEYFSETQRNKGNFPGRFSGRQFSNSRSEMNVSTLELGDSALYLCASSFGGQGGSPLHFGNGTRLTVT.

DNA for the CDR3: TGTGCCAGCAGCCATAGGACAGGGGTTGGACAGCCCCAGCATTTT. This translates into CASSHRTGVGQPQHF. The J gene is TRBJ1-5, the V gene TRBV2, with 9 bases aligning to TRBD1. J lost 7 bases, V lost 6 bases, and 10 bases had no gene match. The germline gives CDR1 SNHLY, CDR2 FYNNEI. The CDR3 has 15 amino acids.

V gene TRBV9 combines with J gene TRBJ2-7; the match to TRBD1 covers 7 bases. This CDR3 region has 15 residues. With 0 bases clipped from V and 3 bases from J, the junction kept 6 bases outside the gene matches. Per the germline V gene, CDR1 is SGDLS and CDR2 is YYNGEE. The CDR3 sequence is CASSVGQTGFYEQYF. CDR3 bases: TGTGCCAGCAGCGTAGGACAGACAGGGTTCTACGAGCAGTACTTC. Full variable domain (rest looked up from reference TRBV9 and TRBJ2-7): DSGVTQTPKHLITATGQRVTLRCSPRSGDLSVYWYQQSLDQGLQFLIQYYNGEERAKGNILERFSAQQFPDLHSELNLSSLELGDSALYFCASSVGQTGFYEQYFGPGTRLTVT.

The chain links TRBV6-5 to TRBJ1-2; no clear D gene. The CDR3 length is 15 residues. V was clipped by 5 bases and J by 4 bases, with 17 bases between them. The germline CDR1 and CDR2 sequences are MNHEY and SVGAGI. This CDR3 reads CASSPLPESGYGYTF. DNA of the CDR3: TGTGCCAGCAGTCCCCTCCCCGAGTCTGGCTATGGCTACACCTTC.

The chain joins TRBV28 to TRBJ2-6; D is perhaps TRBD1 (5 bases). V was cut by 5 bases and J by 2 bases, with 13 bases left in between. The CDR3 extends over 16 amino acids. Germline V gene lookup returns CDR1 MDHEN and CDR2 SYDVKM. CDR3 residues: CASSPIQGAGANVLTF. CDR3 nucleotide sequence: TGTGCCAGCAGTCCCATCCAGGGTGCTGGGGCCAACGTCCTGACTTTC.

The chain combines TRBV30 with TRBJ2-2; no reliable D call. V shed 1 base and J shed 1 base, with 10 bases lying between them. This CDR3 spans 15 amino acids. Germline CDR1 reads GTSNPN; CDR2 reads SVGIG (reference sequence). CDR3 residues: CAWSAITRNTGELFF. CDR3 nucleotides: TGTGCCTGGAGTGCCATCACACGGAACACCGGGGAGCTGTTTTTT.

The V gene is TRBV4-2, the J gene TRBJ2-7; D ambiguous. Germline-derived CDR1 and CDR2 are LGHNA and YNFKEQ. This CDR3 contains 14 residues. Between the trimmed V and J ends, which lost 0 bases and 1 base, there was a span of 7 bases. As DNA, the CDR3 is TGTGCCAGCAGCCAAGATCGTACTTCCTACGAGCAGTACTTC. Its protein is CASSQDRTSYEQYF.

This chain joins TRBV7-9 and TRBJ2-3; 9 bases agree with TRBD2. V gave up 5 bases and J gave up 6 bases; unmatched junction bases: 6. The CDR3 consists of 14 residues. Looked up from germline, CDR1 is SEHNR and CDR2 is FQNEAQ (reference sequence). CDR3 nucleotide sequence: TGTGCCAGCAGCACGGGACTAGCCGCGGATACGCAGTATTTT. It yields the protein CASSTGLAADTQYF.

The chain employs TRBV28 and TRBJ1-5; maybe TRBD1 (6 bases). Looked up from germline, CDR1 is MDHEN and CDR2 is SYDVKM. Trimming left V 6 bases short and J 5 bases short, with 17 bases between. This CDR3 is 15 amino acids long. The CDR3 loop is CASSTIGQTYQPQHF. The CDR3, as DNA: TGTGCCAGCAGCACAATCGGACAGACCTATCAGCCCCAGCATTTT. The full variable domain, rest sourced from reference TRBV28 and TRBJ1-5, is DVKVTQSSRYLVKRTGEKVFLECVQDMDHENMFWYRQDPGLGLRLIYFSYDVKMKEKGDIPEGYSVSREKKERFSLILESASTNQTSMYLCASSTIGQTYQPQHFGDGTRLSIL.

V and J are TRBV19 and TRBJ1-5, with D possibly matching TRBD1 (5 bases). Germline assignment: CDR1 LNHDA and CDR2 SQIVND (reference sequence). V shed 5 bases and J shed 4 bases, with 9 bases lying between them. The CDR3 runs 13 residues. The CDR3 region has the DNA TGTGCCAGTAGTCGGCAGGGAAATCAGCCCCAGCATTTT. Translating gives CASSRQGNQPQHF. The full variable domain, with the rest looked up from reference TRBV19 and TRBJ1-5, is DGGITQSPKYLFRKEGQNVTLSCEQNLNHDAMYWYRQDPGQGLRLIYYSQIVNDFQKGDIAEGYSVSREKKESFPLTVTSAQKNPTAFYLCASSRQGNQPQHFGDGTRLSIL.

V usage is TRBV23-1 and J usage is TRBJ2-7; possibly TRBD2 for D (6 bases). TRBV23-1 is known as an ORF, though its function is uncertain. The CDR3 has 16 residues. Trimming took 2 bases from V and 5 from J, leaving 19 bases between them. CDR3 in DNA: TGCGCCAGCAGTCAAGGTCAGGGACTCAGTTCCCACGAGCAGTACTTC. It translates to CASSQGQGLSSHEQYF.

The genes are TRBV7-2 and TRBJ2-7; the D is unclear. This CDR3 has 15 amino acids. V lost 2 bases and J 4 bases, leaving 15 bases between the germline ends. Germline V CDR1 and CDR2: SGHTA, FQGNSA. The CDR3 bases are TGTGCCAGCAGCTTAACTGCATATATAAGTTACGAGCAGTACTTC. This codes for CASSLTAYISYEQYF.

The rearrangement uses TRBV3-1 (or the pseudogene TRBV3-2) and TRBJ2-7, with 9 bases lining up with TRBD1. This CDR3 spans 15 amino acids. Germline CDR1 is LGHDT and CDR2 is YNNKEL (reference sequence). The junction had 8 bases not matched to a gene; V was cut back by 4 bases and J by 4 bases. CDR3 sequence: CASSRADRGGYEQYF. The CDR3 coding sequence is TGTGCCAGCAGCCGCGCGGACAGGGGAGGATACGAGCAGTACTTC.